These 3 T cell receptor beta chains share one sample of origin, sequenced in a study of human T cells and chemical hapten exposure. MiXCR, applied by TCRdb to the RACE reads, yields one record per CDR3 protein. The sample holds some 110,000 distinct CDR3 sequences, roughly an eighth seen once. Time point noted: patch test 1, 2 weeks after DPC sensitization. Treatment reported: therapeutic diphenylcyclopropenone sensitization with weekly scalp DPC. Sequenced here: whole blood, sampled in connection with sensitization to the hapten diphenylcyclopropenone (DPC). The receptors derive from a woman aged 50 to 65 with alopecia areata. Some clones in this sample may be carry-over from other donors' samples.

This clonotype has just a few counts. The chain employs TRBV28 and TRBJ2-1; 9 bases are shared with TRBD2. The CDR3 covers 15 residues. V was clipped by 9 bases and J by 5 bases; unmatched bases: 11. Germline CDR1 is MDHEN and CDR2 is SYDVKM. The CDR3 sequence is CASGPSGEWNNEQFF. DNA of the CDR3: TGTGCCAGTGGCCCTAGCGGGGAGTGGAACAATGAGCAGTTCTTC.

In its sample, this clonotype was seen a few times. The rearrangement joins TRBV2 to TRBJ1-6; 8 nucleotides align to TRBD1. The CDR3 length is 14 residues. Unmatched junction bases numbered 4, after V lost 5 bases and J lost 7 bases. Germline V lookup: CDR1 SNHLY, CDR2 FYNNEI. The CDR3 DNA reads as TGTGCCAGCAGTTCGCGACAGGGGAATTCACCCCTCCACTTT. Protein: CASSSRQGNSPLHF.

This clonotype was observed a handful of times. The V and J genes are TRBV5-1 and TRBJ1-6; no clear D gene. The CDR3 sequence is 13 residues long. Germline CDR1 SGHRS, CDR2 YFSETQ. V lost 0 bases and J lost 7, with 5 bases in between. For the CDR3, the DNA is TGCGCCAGCAGCTTGGAGGAGAATTCACCCCTCCACTTT. Protein product: CASSLEENSPLHF.